This T cell receptor beta chain was sequenced for a study of beta chain features in type 1 diabetes. In the case of this clone: Its antigen is as yet unknown.

Per germline, CDR1 SGHTA and CDR2 FQGNSA. This CDR3 is 12 amino acids long. With 5 bases removed from V and 3 bases from J, the gap between germline ends came to 8 bases. Reverse transcribing all isolated RNA meant expressed TCRB transcripts were sequenced. The method was immunoSEQ multiplex PCR; TCRdb's version includes in-frame clones alone and lacks a portion of them. Of hundreds of thousands of clones in the sample, about 14% are singletons; the top ten hold approximately 0.043%. General study points: Within each of all four CD4+ subsets, Type 1 diabetes patients had TCRB CDR3s that were moderately but significantly shorter.

V usage is TRBV7-2 and J usage is TRBJ2-7, with D uncertain. The sequenced sample consisted of naive CD4+ T cells from blood. The clonotype was recovered from a man between 18 and 29 years old with type 1 diabetes. In DNA form, the CDR3 reads TGTGCCAGCAGCCGGACCTTCTACGAGCAGTACTTC. Protein: CASSRTFYEQYF. Complete variable domain (other parts from reference TRBV7-2 and TRBJ2-7): GAGVSQSPSNKVTEKGKDVELRCDPISGHTALYWYRQSLGQGLEFLIYFQGNSAPDKSGLPSDRFSAERTGGSVSTLTIQRTQQEDSAVYLCASSRTFYEQYFGPGTRLTVT.